This entry lists 16 T cell receptor beta chains sequenced from one sample in a study of vaccination effects on CD4 cells after COVID-19. Clones were sequenced by immunoSEQ multiplex PCR, and TCRdb holds only the in-frame ones, with some missing. Altogether tens of thousands of clones are present, 74% being singletons, with the ten largest covering about 2.2%. These receptors' antigens are unknown. At the end of roughly ten days of culture, CD4+ T cells were isolated. Either the mRNA-1273 or the BNT162b2 vaccine was given to participants as two doses. The specimen was CD4+ T cells from PBMCs cultured without peptide, collected after COVID-19 vaccination. The receptor source for this set is a human donor who received a COVID-19 vaccine.

The genes are TRBV27 and TRBJ1-1, with 7 bases aligning to TRBD1. Losses at the gene ends were 8 bases for V and 0 bases for J; bases not matched to a gene: 15. The germline V gene has CDR1 MNHEY and CDR2 SMNVEV (reference sequence). The CDR3 runs 17 residues. The CDR3 DNA follows: TGTGCCAGCTCCTTACGGGAAAGGGGGCTTCTGAACACTGAAGCTTTCTTT. Its translation: CASSLRERGLLNTEAFF.

This sequence joins TRBV5-1 and TRBJ2-5; the D is unclear. Germline V lookup: CDR1 SGHRS, CDR2 YFSETQ. The CDR3 runs 13 residues. The germline V and J ends were trimmed by 1 base and 7 bases, with 11 bases remaining between them. The CDR3 sequence is CASSLSPEGTQYF. The CDR3 DNA reads TGCGCCAGCAGCTTGAGTCCCGAAGGGACCCAGTACTTC.

The DNA of the CDR3 is TGTGCCACCAGTGAACCAGGGGGGCAGAACACCGGGGAGCTGTTTTTT. The encoded protein is CATSEPGGQNTGELFF. The chain employs TRBV24-1 and TRBJ2-2; perhaps TRBD1 as D (7 bases). Deletions cut 4 bases from V and 1 base from J, with 12 bases between. The germline V gene has CDR1 KGHDR and CDR2 SFDVKD. The CDR3 has 16 residues.

This clone has a single count. V and J are TRBV2 and TRBJ2-2; D is possibly TRBD1 or TRBD2 (6 bases each). The germline CDR1 and CDR2 sequences are SNHLY and FYNNEI. V lost 7 bases to trimming and J lost 6 bases, with 15 bases between them. The CDR3 contains 14 residues. The CDR3 nucleotides read TGTGCCAGCAACGGGGGCGCGAAGGCCGGGGAGCTGTTTTTT. It encodes CASNGGAKAGELFF.

In its sample, this clone was seen a few times. V and J are TRBV28 and TRBJ1-2; no firm D call. The germline V gene encodes CDR1 MDHEN and CDR2 SYDVKM. There are 12 residues in the CDR3. The V gene lost 4 bases and the J gene lost 3 bases, with 6 bases spanning the gap. The CDR3 is CASSSTHYGYTF. The CDR3 DNA is TGTGCCAGCAGTTCCACCCACTATGGCTACACCTTC.

This chain joins TRBV6-1 and TRBJ2-3; no reliable D call. The CDR3 runs 16 residues. Looked up from germline, CDR1 is MNHNS and CDR2 is SASEGT. The germline V and J ends were trimmed by 4 bases and 0 bases, with 14 bases remaining between them. CDR3 region: CASSVTRPSSTDTQYF. The CDR3, as DNA: TGTGCCAGCAGTGTTACACGACCTTCTAGCACAGATACGCAGTATTTT.

A few counts support this clone. The J gene is TRBJ1-5, the V gene TRBV28; D call uncertain. The CDR3 length is 12 residues. CDR1 and CDR2 (germline): MDHEN, SYDVKM. V was cut by 5 bases and J by 0 bases, with 2 bases left in between. This CDR3 reads CASSISNQPQHF. In DNA, the CDR3 is TGTGCCAGCAGTATTAGCAATCAGCCCCAGCATTTT.

Written as DNA, the CDR3 is TGTGCCAGCAGCCCCCCGGGGACTTTCAAGACCCAGTACTTC. Translation: CASSPPGTFKTQYF. The J gene is TRBJ2-5, the V gene TRBV3-1 (or the pseudogene TRBV3-2), with D possibly being TRBD2 (6 bases). V was pared by 4 bases and J by 6 bases, with 15 bases between. The CDR3 consists of 14 residues. In germline, CDR1 is LGHDT, CDR2 YNNKEL (reference sequence).

The chain has TRBV5-1 and TRBJ2-3; the D is unclear. CDR3 size: 16 residues. V was shortened by 4 bases and J by 2 bases, with 17 bases between the two germline ends. Germline CDR1 and CDR2: SGHRS and YFSETQ. CDR3 sequence reads: CASSLLVLGNTDTQYF. CDR3 in DNA: TGCGCCAGCAGCCTGCTAGTCTTGGGTAACACAGATACGCAGTATTTT.

The rearrangement uses TRBV18 and TRBJ2-2; D is unresolved. Germline-derived CDR1 and CDR2 are KGHSH and LQKENI. Trimming pared 4 bases from V and 4 bases from J, leaving 13 bases between. The CDR3 is made up of 15 amino acids. For the CDR3, the DNA is TGTGCCAGCTCACAGACTCCGGCGAGCACCGGGGAGCTGTTTTTT. It yields the protein CASSQTPASTGELFF.

This clone has only one observation. The genes are TRBV6-4 and TRBJ2-7, with a weak D call TRBD1 (5 bases). There are 16 residues in the CDR3. V lost 4 bases, J lost 2 bases, and 18 bases lay in between. CDR1 and CDR2 from the germline V gene are MRHNA and SNTAGT. The CDR3 DNA follows: TGTGCCAGCAGTGCTACAGAATTGGGGCCTACCTACGAGCAGTACGTC. Its protein product is CASSATELGPTYEQYV.

The chain links TRBV28 to TRBJ1-2; 7 bases line up with TRBD1. The CDR3 is made up of 13 amino acids. Trimming removed 6 bases from V and 4 bases from J; junction bases left unmatched: 5. Per the germline V gene, CDR1 is MDHEN and CDR2 is SYDVKM. CDR3 region: CASRIGTAYGYTF. The CDR3 coding sequence is TGTGCCAGCAGAATCGGGACAGCCTATGGCTACACCTTC.

In the case of this clone: This sample includes further DNA sequences coding for the same CDR3. The rearrangement joins TRBV25-1 to TRBJ2-5; maybe TRBD1 (6 bases). Trimming took off 3 bases at V and 1 base at J, with 9 bases between the two ends. The CDR3 covers 14 residues. Germline loops: CDR1 MGHDK, CDR2 SYGVNS. The CDR3 nucleotides read TGTGCCAGCAGTGACCCCAGGGGCCAAGAGACCCAGTACTTC. Its protein is CASSDPRGQETQYF.

The chain employs TRBV30 and TRBJ1-4; D remains unclear. V lost 7 bases and J lost 8, with 17 bases in between. This CDR3 region has 13 residues. Germline V gene lookup returns CDR1 GTSNPN and CDR2 SVGIG (reference sequence). This CDR3 reads CASRLNGREKLFF. The DNA for the CDR3 is TGTGCCTCGCGATTAAACGGTCGGGAAAAACTGTTTTTT.

This chain links TRBV19 with TRBJ2-5; D possibly corresponds to TRBD2 (5 bases). The germline V gene has CDR1 LNHDA and CDR2 SQIVND (reference sequence). This CDR3 is built from 11 residues. Trimming pared 6 bases from V and 4 bases from J, leaving 6 bases between. For the CDR3, the DNA is TGTGCCAGTAGAGGAGGAGAGACCCAGTACTTC. Its protein product is CASRGGETQYF.

This clone occurred a few times. V usage is TRBV6-6 and J usage is TRBJ1-1, with D hard to call. The CDR3 sequence is 15 residues long. CDR1 and CDR2 (germline): MNHNY, SVGAGI (reference sequence). The V end lost 5 bases, the J end lost 1 base, and 14 bases lay between the germline ends. CDR3 in DNA: TGTGCCAGCAGTCCCCGAGGCGGTTCGAACACTGAAGCTTTCTTT. This sequence encodes CASSPRGGSNTEAFF.